This T cell receptor beta chain was captured by sequencing in a study of T cells in localized non-small cell lung cancer. General study results and limits: The study sequenced only one region of the tumor. As a result, intratumor heterogeneity could not be excluded and remains possible. Uninvolved adjacent lung had the highest recorded T cell clonality, with tumor below it. Patients showing higher blood T cell density tended to see longer overall survival.

In this sample, this clone turned up a few times. Antigen: not known. Sequencing was performed with immunoSEQ multiplex PCR; in TCRdb, only in-frame clones are kept and a portion is missing. The sample shows some 10,000 clones, about 70% of them seen only once. The sequence was collected from a male donor older than 55 with stage I lung adenocarcinoma. This specimen was peripheral blood, taken before any cancer treatment.

The CDR3 DNA is TGTGCCAGCAGCTCCTACAGGGGGCTAGGCTACACCTTC. It translates to CASSSYRGLGYTF. This chain links TRBV11-2 with TRBJ1-2, with TRBD1 matching 9 bases. The V gene's germline CDR1 is SGHAT and CDR2 FQNNGV. CDR3 length: 13 amino acids. V lost 4 bases and J lost 8; bases outside the gene matches: 5.